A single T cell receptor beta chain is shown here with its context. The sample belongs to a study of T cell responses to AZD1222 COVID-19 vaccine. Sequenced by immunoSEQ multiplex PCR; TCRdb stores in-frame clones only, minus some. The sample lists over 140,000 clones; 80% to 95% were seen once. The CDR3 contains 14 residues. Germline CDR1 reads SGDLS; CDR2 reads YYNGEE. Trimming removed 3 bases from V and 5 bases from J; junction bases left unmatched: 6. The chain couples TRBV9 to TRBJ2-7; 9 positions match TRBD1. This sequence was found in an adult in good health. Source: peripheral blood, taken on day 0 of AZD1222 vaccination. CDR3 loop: CASSAQGAVNEQYF. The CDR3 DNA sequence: TGTGCCAGCAGCGCACAGGGGGCGGTCAACGAGCAGTACTTC.